The T cell receptor beta chain under discussion was sequenced for a study of T cells in Graves' hyperthyroidism and ophthalmopathy. Findings and limits, study-wide: Clonotypes that were expanded in thyroid above 0.001 mostly appeared in blood too.

V was shortened by 5 bases and J by 5 bases, with 14 bases between the two germline ends. The CDR3 length is 14 residues. Authors of the study amplified TCR beta CDR3 regions from RNA transcripts. The HTBI primer set was used in a first-round RT-PCR of the TCR CDR3. TCRdb analysed the multiplex PCR reads with MiXCR anew, one entry per CDR3 protein. The sample has about 700,000 distinct CDR3 sequences, approximately 14% seen once; the top ten hold about 10%. A remark on this clonotype: Its specificity is unknown.

Researchers defined stable Graves' hyperthyroidism as no ophthalmopathy progression within 18 months. The source material was blood. The sequence came from a woman younger than 35 with Graves' hyperthyroidism. The chain joins TRBV12-3 or TRBV12-4 to TRBJ2-3; D remains unclear. The CDR3 is CASSVRQSGDTQYF. DNA for the CDR3: TGTGCCAGCAGTGTGCGGCAGTCGGGAGATACGCAGTATTTT.